This TCR beta chain was identified in a study of cytomegalovirus exposure and HLA in healthy donors. Study-wide findings and caveats: TCR beta chain V- and J-gene trimming was linked, in a later analysis, to a missense variant in DCLRE1C.

It was with 60 Vbeta and 13 Jbeta primers that the PCR ran. Using immunoSEQ multiplex PCR, the repertoire was profiled, and TCRdb retains in-frame clones only, with some absent. The table shows roughly 90,000 clones, with approximately 88% occurring only once. Comments on this clone: Its antigen is unknown.

The sequenced sample was PBMCs. This sequence was found in a man between 18 and 35 years old in good health and CMV-seronegative.

This chain's CDR3 is CASEDRGYEQYF. In DNA, the CDR3 is TGTGCCAGCGAGGACAGGGGCTACGAGCAGTACTTC. The chain is built from TRBV6-1 and TRBJ2-7; TRBD1 aligns across 9 bases. This CDR3 has 12 amino acids. Germline V gene lookup returns CDR1 MNHNS and CDR2 SASEGT. The ends lost 8 bases at V and 3 bases at J; junction bases unmatched: 2.